This paragraph covers one T cell receptor beta chain sequence. The data were taken from a study of cytomegalovirus exposure and HLA in healthy donors. Study summary: An earlier analysis identified 95 million to 120 million unique TCR beta sequences in about 200 million T cells.

CDR3 size: 15 residues. Per the germline V gene, CDR1 is SGDLS and CDR2 is YYNGEE. J lost 5 bases, V lost 1 base, and 4 bases had no gene match. PCR amplification relied on 60 Vbeta primers (plus 13 Jbeta primers). TCRdb keeps only in-frame clones here, not all; method: immunoSEQ multiplex PCR. The repertoire holds some 150,000 clones, with approximately 87% as singletons. The V gene is TRBV9, the J gene TRBJ2-1; the match to TRBD1 covers 9 bases. Sequenced material: PBMCs. This TCR was recovered from a man aged 40-50 years in good health and CMV-seronegative. CDR3 in DNA: TGTGCCAGCAGCGTATGGACAGGGGCGAACAATGAGCAGTTCTTC. This codes for CASSVWTGANNEQFF.